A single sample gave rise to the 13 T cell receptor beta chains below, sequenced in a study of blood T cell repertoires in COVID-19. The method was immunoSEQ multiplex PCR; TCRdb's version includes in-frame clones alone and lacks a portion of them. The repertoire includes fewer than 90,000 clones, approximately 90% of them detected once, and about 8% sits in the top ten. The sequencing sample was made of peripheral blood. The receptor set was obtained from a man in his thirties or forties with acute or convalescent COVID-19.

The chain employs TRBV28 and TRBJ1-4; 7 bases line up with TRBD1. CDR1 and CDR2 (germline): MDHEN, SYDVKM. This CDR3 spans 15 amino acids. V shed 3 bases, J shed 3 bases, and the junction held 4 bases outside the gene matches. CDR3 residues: CASSLTGSANEKLFF. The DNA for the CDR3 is TGTGCCAGCAGTTTGACAGGGTCAGCTAATGAAAAACTGTTTTTT. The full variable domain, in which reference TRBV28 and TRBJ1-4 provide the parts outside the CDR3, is DVKVTQSSRYLVKRTGEKVFLECVQDMDHENMFWYRQDPGLGLRLIYFSYDVKMKEKGDIPEGYSVSREKKERFSLILESASTNQTSMYLCASSLTGSANEKLFFGSGTQLSVL.

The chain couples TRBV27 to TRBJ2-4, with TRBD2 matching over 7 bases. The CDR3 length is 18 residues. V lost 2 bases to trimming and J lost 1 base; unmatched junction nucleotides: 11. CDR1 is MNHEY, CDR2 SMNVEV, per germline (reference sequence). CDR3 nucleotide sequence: TGTGCCAGCAGTTTAGTGGGGGGGACGGCCTCGGCCAAAAACATTCAGTACTTC. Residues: CASSLVGGTASAKNIQYF.

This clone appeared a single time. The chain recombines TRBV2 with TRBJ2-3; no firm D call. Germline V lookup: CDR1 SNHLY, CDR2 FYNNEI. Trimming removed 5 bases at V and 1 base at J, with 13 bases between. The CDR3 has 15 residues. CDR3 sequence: CASSPLYYRTDTQYF. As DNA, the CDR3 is TGTGCCAGCAGTCCGCTCTACTACCGCACAGATACGCAGTATTTT.

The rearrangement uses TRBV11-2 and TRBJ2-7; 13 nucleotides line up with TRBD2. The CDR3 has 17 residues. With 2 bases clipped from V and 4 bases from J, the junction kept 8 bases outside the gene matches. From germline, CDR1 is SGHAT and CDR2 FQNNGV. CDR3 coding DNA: TGTGCCAGCAGCTTAATGGGGACTAGCGGGAATCAGTACGAGCAGTACTTC. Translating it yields CASSLMGTSGNQYEQYF.

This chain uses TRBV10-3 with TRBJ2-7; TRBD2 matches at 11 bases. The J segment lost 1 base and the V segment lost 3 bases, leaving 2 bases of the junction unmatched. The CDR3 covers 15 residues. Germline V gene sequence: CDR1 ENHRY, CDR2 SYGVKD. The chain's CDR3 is CAISDRTSGSYEQYF. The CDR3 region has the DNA TGTGCCATCAGTGATCGGACTAGCGGGTCCTACGAGCAGTACTTC.

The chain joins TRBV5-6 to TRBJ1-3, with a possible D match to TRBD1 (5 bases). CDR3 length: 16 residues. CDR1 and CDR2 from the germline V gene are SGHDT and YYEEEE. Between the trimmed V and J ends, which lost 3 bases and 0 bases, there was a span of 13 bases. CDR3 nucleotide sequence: TGTGCCAGCAGCTGGGGCACAGGTACCTCTGGAAACACCATATATTTT. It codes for CASSWGTGTSGNTIYF.

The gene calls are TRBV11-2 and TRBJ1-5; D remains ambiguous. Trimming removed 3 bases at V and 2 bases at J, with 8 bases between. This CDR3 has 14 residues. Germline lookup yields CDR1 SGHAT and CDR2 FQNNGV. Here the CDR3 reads CASSLSGGNQPQHF. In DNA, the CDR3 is TGTGCCAGCAGCTTGTCCGGAGGCAATCAGCCCCAGCATTTT. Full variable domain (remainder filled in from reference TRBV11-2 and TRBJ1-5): EAGVAQSPRYKIIEKRQSVAFWCNPISGHATLYWYQQILGQGPKLLIQFQNNGVVDDSQLPKDRFSAERLKGVDSTLKIQPAKLEDSAVYLCASSLSGGNQPQHFGDGTRLSIL.

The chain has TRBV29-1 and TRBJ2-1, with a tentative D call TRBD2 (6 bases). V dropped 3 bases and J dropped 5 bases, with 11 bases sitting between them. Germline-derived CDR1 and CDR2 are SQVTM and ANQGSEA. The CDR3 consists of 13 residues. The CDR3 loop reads CSVDAGPDNEQFF. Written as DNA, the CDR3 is TGCAGCGTTGACGCGGGGCCTGACAATGAGCAGTTCTTC.

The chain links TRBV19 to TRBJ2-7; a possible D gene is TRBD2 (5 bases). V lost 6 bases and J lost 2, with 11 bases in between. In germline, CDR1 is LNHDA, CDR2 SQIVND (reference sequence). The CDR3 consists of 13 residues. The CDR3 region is CASSPRGAYEQYF. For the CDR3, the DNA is TGTGCCAGTAGCCCACGGGGTGCCTACGAGCAGTACTTC.

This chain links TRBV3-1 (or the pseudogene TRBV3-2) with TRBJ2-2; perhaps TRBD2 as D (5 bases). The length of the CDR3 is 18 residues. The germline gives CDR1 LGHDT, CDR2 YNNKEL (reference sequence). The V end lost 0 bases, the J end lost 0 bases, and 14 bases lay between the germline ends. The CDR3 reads CASSQDGLMAPNTGELFF. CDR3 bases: TGTGCCAGCAGCCAAGATGGACTGATGGCTCCGAACACCGGGGAGCTGTTTTTT.

This chain's CDR3 is CASTGESDYGYTF. For the CDR3, the DNA is TGTGCCAGCACAGGGGAATCAGACTATGGCTACACCTTC. This rearrangement joins TRBV6-5 to TRBJ1-2, with a weak D call TRBD1 (6 bases). Germline V gene sequence: CDR1 MNHEY, CDR2 SVGAGI. The CDR3 contains 13 residues. V lost 7 bases and J lost 3, with 12 bases in between.

For the CDR3, the DNA is TGCGCCAGCAGGAAAACCGGGACAGGGGATGCAACTAATGAAAAACTGTTTTTT. It yields the protein CASRKTGTGDATNEKLFF. V usage is TRBV10-1 and J usage is TRBJ1-4; TRBD1 agrees at 10 bases. V lost 6 bases and J lost 0; bases outside the gene matches: 10. Germline V gene lookup returns CDR1 WNHNN and CDR2 SYGVQD (reference sequence). The CDR3 contains 18 residues.

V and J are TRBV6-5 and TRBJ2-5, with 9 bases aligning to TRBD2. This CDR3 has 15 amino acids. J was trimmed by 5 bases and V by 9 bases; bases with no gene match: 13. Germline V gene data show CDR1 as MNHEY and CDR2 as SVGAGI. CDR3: CASFRREGVEETQYF. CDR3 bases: TGTGCCAGTTTTAGGCGGGAGGGCGTTGAGGAGACCCAGTACTTC.